A selection of T cell receptor beta chains follows, all from one sample in a study of blood T cell repertoires in COVID-19. Sequenced by immunoSEQ multiplex PCR; TCRdb stores in-frame clones only, minus some. The table has roughly 400,000 clones, around 90% seen once. Sequenced sample: PBMCs or T cells enriched from blood (not recorded which). These receptors came from a woman in her thirties or forties with acute COVID-19. Both conserved end residues are part of each CDR3. Fields, in order: V gene, CDR3 protein.

v_call: TRBV7-8
cdr3_aa: CASSFGQGGTEAFF

v_call: TRBV5-1
cdr3_aa: CASSLVVGGYNSPLHF

v_call: TRBV6-5
cdr3_aa: CATLSGVSYEQYF

v_call: TRBV19
cdr3_aa: CASSIEEGPTDTQYF

v_call: TRBV30
cdr3_aa: CAQKSDRGGTDTQYF

v_call: TRBV5-1
cdr3_aa: CASSLAGGQNNEQFF

v_call: TRBV5-5
cdr3_aa: CASSLGPPGYNSPLHF

v_call: TRBV30
cdr3_aa: CAWSVPLLAGGSGEQFF

v_call: TRBV7-2
cdr3_aa: CASSFGTASSYEQYF

v_call: TRBV5-6
cdr3_aa: CASSFFGGQDINYGYTF

v_call: TRBV19
cdr3_aa: CASSIVGATQYF

v_call: TRBV23-1
cdr3_aa: CASSQDYPATQVYEQYF

v_call: TRBV2
cdr3_aa: CASRTGTSGGETYEQYF

v_call: TRBV5-8
cdr3_aa: CASSLAGAGGDTQYF

v_call: TRBV11-2
cdr3_aa: CASSRDRGNEQYF

v_call: TRBV30
cdr3_aa: CAWSAGPYGYTF